Below, 8 T cell receptor beta chains from the same sample are listed, as sequenced in a study of shared clonotypes between healthy human individuals. Repertoires were generated with immunoSEQ multiplex PCR, while TCRdb's copy carries only in-frame clones and drops some. In the table there are a few million clones, 90% to 97% of which are singletons. Specimen: naive CD4+ T cells sorted from blood. Subset described: CD45RA+ positively selected. The receptor source for this set is a man between 18 and 29 years old in good health.

This clone has a single count. This sequence joins TRBV14 and TRBJ2-1, with TRBD2 as a possible D gene (6 bases). Trimming removed 0 bases from V and 0 bases from J, with 6 bases in between. CDR1 and CDR2 (germline): SGHDN, FVKESK. The CDR3 contains 15 residues. This CDR3 is CASSQDGGSYNEQFF. CDR3 in DNA: TGTGCCAGCAGCCAAGACGGGGGCTCCTACAATGAGCAGTTCTTC.

V gene TRBV7-2 combines with J gene TRBJ2-7; D is uncertain. The CDR3 extends over 16 amino acids. Trimming removed 0 bases at V and 0 bases at J, with 12 bases between. The germline CDR1 and CDR2 sequences are SGHTA and FQGNSA. CDR3 sequence reads: CASSLAVLGISYEQYF. The CDR3 region has the DNA TGTGCCAGCAGCTTAGCGGTATTGGGTATCTCCTACGAGCAGTACTTC. The variable domain in full, completed from reference TRBV7-2 and TRBJ2-7, reads GAGVSQSPSNKVTEKGKDVELRCDPISGHTALYWYRQSLGQGLEFLIYFQGNSAPDKSGLPSDRFSAERTGGSVSTLTIQRTQQEDSAVYLCASSLAVLGISYEQYFGPGTRLTVT.

This chain connects TRBV11-2 to TRBJ2-7; maybe TRBD2 (6 bases). Germline CDR1 SGHAT, CDR2 FQNNGV. This CDR3 has 16 amino acids. Trimming took 5 bases from V and 3 from J, leaving 20 bases between them. The CDR3 loop reads CASSPRDSTFRYEQYF. The CDR3 coding sequence is TGTGCCAGCAGCCCCCGGGACTCCACTTTCCGCTACGAGCAGTACTTC.

The V call is TRBV5-1, the J call TRBJ1-3; TRBD1 aligns across 7 bases. The germline gives CDR1 SGHRS, CDR2 YFSETQ. The CDR3 totals 15 residues. V gave up 1 base and J gave up 4 bases; unmatched junction bases: 5. CDR3 amino acids: CASSLFDRDGNTIYF. For the CDR3, the DNA is TGCGCCAGCAGCTTGTTTGACAGGGACGGAAACACCATATATTTT.

A note on this clone: The same CDR3 is also encoded by other DNA sequences in this sample. This sequence joins TRBV7-9 and TRBJ1-1, with unresolved D. Germline CDR1 SEHNR, CDR2 FQNEAQ (reference sequence). Trimming stripped 2 bases from V and 5 bases from J, with 9 bases between. The CDR3 runs to 13 residues. The CDR3 region has the DNA TGTGCCAGCAGCTTATCCCTTGGGACTGAAGCTTTCTTT. Residues: CASSLSLGTEAFF. The full variable domain, its missing parts supplied by reference TRBV7-9 and TRBJ1-1, is DTGVSQNPRHKITKRGQNVTFRCDPISEHNRLYWYRQTLGQGPEFLTYFQNEAQLEKSRLLSDRFSAERPKGSFSTLEIQRTEQGDSAMYLCASSLSLGTEAFFGQGTRLTVV.

The chain joins TRBV7-6 to TRBJ2-3, with 12 bases lining up with TRBD2. The germline CDR1 and CDR2 sequences are SGHVS and FNYEAQ. V dropped 5 bases and J dropped 0; count of bases not matched to a gene: 9. CDR3 length equals 18 residues. In nucleotides, the CDR3 is TGTGCCAGCAGCCTAGGGTCTAGCGGGAGGGCTAGCACAGATACGCAGTATTTT. Translating it yields CASSLGSSGRASTDTQYF.

The chain couples TRBV2 to TRBJ1-1; TRBD1 is a possible D gene (6 bases). Trimming took 2 bases from V and 4 from J, leaving 14 bases between them. The CDR3 is 15 amino acids. Germline CDR1 SNHLY, CDR2 FYNNEI. This CDR3 reads CASSERGQGFTEAFF. The DNA of the CDR3 is TGTGCCAGCAGTGAAAGAGGGCAGGGGTTCACTGAAGCTTTCTTT.

The chain employs TRBV18 and TRBJ1-3; 7 bases match TRBD1. V was pared by 5 bases and J by 7 bases, with 8 bases of the junction left unmatched. The CDR3 length is 14 residues. The V gene's germline CDR1 is KGHSH and CDR2 LQKENI. The CDR3 sequence is CASSVTGTVNTIYF. The CDR3, as DNA: TGTGCCAGCTCAGTAACCGGGACAGTTAACACCATATATTTT.